Below, 24 T cell receptor beta chains from the same sample are listed, as sequenced in a study. MiXCR was run by TCRdb on the 5' RACE reads, yielding one entry per CDR3 protein. The sample has approximately 40,000 distinct CDR3 sequences; around 18% are singletons. The sample was naive CD4+ T cells sorted from a lymph node. Specified subset: naive CD4+ T cells, CD4+CD45RA+CD25-. Source of these receptors: a female donor with breast cancer.

Ten or more counts support this clonotype. This rearrangement joins TRBV6-5 to TRBJ1-3, with TRBD1 matching 7 bases. J lost 0 bases, V lost 6 bases, and 8 bases had no gene match. Germline CDR1 and CDR2: MNHEY and SVGAGI. CDR3 length: 16 residues. The CDR3 protein is CASSLHSGGSGNTIYF. CDR3 in DNA: TGTGCCAGCAGCCTCCACTCAGGGGGCTCTGGAAACACCATATATTTT.

This clonotype was counted between two and nine times. The rearrangement uses TRBV5-1 and TRBJ2-1, with D possibly TRBD2 on 6 matching bases. Trimming took off 2 bases at V and 6 bases at J, with 12 bases between the two ends. The CDR3 loop spans 14 amino acids. From germline, CDR1 is SGHRS and CDR2 YFSETQ. The CDR3 coding sequence is TGCGCCAGCAGCTTCGGGAGTAGGGTCAATGAGCAGTTCTTC. As protein: CASSFGSRVNEQFF.

This clonotype was counted many times. The chain joins TRBV7-3 to TRBJ2-1, with D possibly being TRBD1 (5 bases). From germline, CDR1 is SGHTA and CDR2 FQGTGA. The germline V and J ends were trimmed by 5 bases and 4 bases, with 9 bases remaining between them. The CDR3 has 13 amino acids. The CDR3, as DNA: TGTGCCAGCAGCCTCCAGGGTTACAATGAGCAGTTCTTC. As protein: CASSLQGYNEQFF.

The chain combines TRBV5-1 with TRBJ1-3; D unresolved. The CDR3 length is 13 residues. Germline CDR1 SGHRS, CDR2 YFSETQ. V shed 4 bases and J shed 5 bases, with 10 bases lying between them. For the CDR3, the DNA is TGCGCCAGCAGCACCCCAGACCGAAACACCATATATTTT. It translates to CASSTPDRNTIYF.

This clonotype was seen many times. The V and J genes are TRBV12-3 or TRBV12-4 and TRBJ2-2; 9 positions match TRBD2. The CDR3 covers 16 residues. V shed 8 bases, J shed 8 bases, and the junction held 15 bases outside the gene matches. CDR3 in DNA: TGTGCCAGCGAGGAATCGCGGGGGGGCTCCCATGGGGAGCTGTTTTTT. Translated: CASEESRGGSHGELFF.

This clonotype showed up just a few times. This sequence joins TRBV5-1 and TRBJ1-1, with 9 bases fitting TRBD1. V was pared by 4 bases and J by 4 bases, with 11 bases of the junction left unmatched. From germline, CDR1 is SGHRS and CDR2 YFSETQ. This CDR3 has 16 amino acids. This CDR3 reads CASSQDRGTWGTEAFF. In DNA form, the CDR3 reads TGCGCCAGCAGCCAGGACAGGGGTACATGGGGCACTGAAGCTTTCTTT.

In this sample, this clonotype turned up many times. CDR3 DNA: TGTGCCAGCAGCTTGGGACAGAGAAATGAAAAACTGTTTTTT. Translated: CASSLGQRNEKLFF. This chain uses TRBV5-6 with TRBJ1-4; the D gene is possibly TRBD1 (5 bases). Trimming left V 0 bases short and J 5 bases short, with 8 bases between. CDR3 size: 14 residues. CDR1 is SGHDT and CDR2 is YYEEEE in the germline V gene.

Note on this clonotype: Since a much larger clone is just one base distant, this may be a read error. This rearrangement joins TRBV29-1 to TRBJ1-1; 7 bases align to TRBD1. V lost 4 bases to trimming and J lost 4 bases; unmatched junction nucleotides: 6. Germline V CDR1 and CDR2: SQVTM, ANQGSEA. This CDR3 has 13 amino acids. CDR3 nucleotides: TGCAGCGTTGCGACAGGGAGGGGCACTGAAGCTTTCTTT. Its protein product is CSVATGRGTEAFF.

This chain uses TRBV20-1 with TRBJ2-7; D possibly corresponds to TRBD1 (6 bases). The germline gives CDR1 DFQATT, CDR2 SNEGSKA (reference sequence). V gave up 0 bases and J gave up 4 bases, with 16 bases separating them. CDR3 length: 15 residues. The DNA of the CDR3 is TGCAGTGCTAGAGATCAGAAAAGGGGGAAATACGAGCAGTACTTC. It codes for CSARDQKRGKYEQYF.

This clonotype was detected a few times. The chain employs TRBV29-1 and TRBJ1-1; D is unresolved. The CDR3 contains 12 residues. Looked up from germline, CDR1 is SQVTM and CDR2 is ANQGSEA. The V gene lost 7 bases and the J gene lost 1 base, with 10 bases spanning the gap. The chain's CDR3 is CSAWVKNTEAFF. The CDR3 region has the DNA TGCAGCGCCTGGGTGAAGAACACTGAAGCTTTCTTT. The full variable domain, with the rest looked up from reference TRBV29-1 and TRBJ1-1, is SAVISQKPSRDICQRGTSLTIQCQVDSQVTMMFWYRQQPGQSLTLIATANQGSEATYESGFVIDKFPISRPNLTFSTLTVSNMSPEDSSIYLCSAWVKNTEAFFGQGTRLTVV.

The chain is built from TRBV6-6 and TRBJ1-4; 7 bases are a match to TRBD1. The CDR3 is made up of 15 amino acids. Unmatched junction bases numbered 5, after V lost 2 bases and J lost 5 bases. Germline CDR1 MNHNY, CDR2 SVGAGI (reference sequence). CDR3 sequence (DNA): TGTGCCAGCAGTTACATACAGGGGCTAAATGAAAAACTGTTTTTT. Its translation is CASSYIQGLNEKLFF.

This clonotype was seen only a few times. The J gene is TRBJ2-5, the V gene TRBV7-2, with D perhaps matching TRBD1 (5 bases). V was shortened by 3 bases and J by 2 bases, with 7 bases between the two germline ends. Germline V gene sequence: CDR1 SGHTA, CDR2 FQGNSA. The CDR3 runs 13 residues. The CDR3, as DNA: TGTGCCAGCAGCTTGACAGCTCAAGAGACCCAGTACTTC. Its protein product is CASSLTAQETQYF.

This clonotype was seen repeatedly, ten times or more. The chain is built from TRBV27 and TRBJ1-2, with 8 bases identical to TRBD1. Germline assignment: CDR1 MNHEY and CDR2 SMNVEV (reference sequence). V dropped 5 bases and J dropped 8; count of bases not matched to a gene: 10. This CDR3 contains 14 residues. In DNA, the CDR3 is TGTGCCAGCAGTCACCGCCTAGACAGGGGCGGCTACACCTTC. Encoded protein: CASSHRLDRGGYTF.

In its sample, this clonotype is medium-sized. The chain joins TRBV6-5 to TRBJ1-3; 7 bases map to TRBD1. V trimming: 6 bases; J trimming: 0 bases; junction bases outside the gene matches: 2. CDR1 MNHEY and CDR2 SVGAGI come from the germline V gene. The CDR3 spans 14 residues. Here the CDR3 DNA reads TGTGCCAGCAGCGACAGGGCCTCTGGAAACACCATATATTTT. It yields the protein CASSDRASGNTIYF.

Only a few counts were recorded for this clonotype. V and J are TRBV4-3 and TRBJ1-1; D not resolved. The CDR3 covers 15 residues. The germline V gene encodes CDR1 LGHNA and CDR2 YSLEER. The germline V and J ends were trimmed by 1 base and 1 base, with 10 bases remaining between them. The CDR3 DNA reads TGCGCCAGCAGCCAAGTCGCAGGCGAGAACACTGAAGCTTTCTTT. Amino acids: CASSQVAGENTEAFF.

J is TRBJ2-2 and V is TRBV29-1, with D possibly matching TRBD2 (6 bases). V was trimmed by 3 bases and J by 5 bases, leaving 7 bases between them. CDR1 and CDR2 from the germline V gene are SQVTM and ANQGSEA. The CDR3 runs to 12 residues. The CDR3 DNA reads TGCAGCGTTGACGGGACTACCGGGGAGCTGTTTTTT. It codes for CSVDGTTGELFF.

The sample holds a few counts of this clonotype. Because it lacks the conserved phenylalanine or tryptophan at the end, this CDR3 is likely a read error. The rearrangement links TRBV5-1 to TRBJ1-6, with D uncertain. V lost 5 bases, J lost 7 bases, and 10 bases lay in between. There are 13 residues in the CDR3. Looked up from germline, CDR1 is SGHRS and CDR2 is YFSETQ. The CDR3 sequence is CASRRENNSPLHL. The CDR3, as DNA: TGCGCCAGCAGGAGGGAGAACAATTCACCCCTCCACCTT.

This clonotype was detected only a few times. This rearrangement joins TRBV5-1 to TRBJ2-5; 14 bases map to TRBD2. Germline lookup yields CDR1 SGHRS and CDR2 YFSETQ. The CDR3 runs to 17 residues. The V segment lost 4 bases and the J segment 5 bases; nucleotides outside the gene matches: 10. CDR3 in DNA: TGCGCCAGCAGCCCAGGACTAGCGGGAGGACCAAGCGAGACCCAGTACTTC. Protein sequence: CASSPGLAGGPSETQYF.

This chain connects TRBV5-1 to TRBJ2-2; D possibly matches TRBD1 or TRBD2 (5 bases each). V was clipped by 0 bases and J by 0 bases, with 6 bases between them. The germline CDR1 and CDR2 sequences are SGHRS and YFSETQ. The CDR3 loop spans 15 amino acids. CDR3 in DNA: TGCGCCAGCAGCTTGGGAGGGGCGAACACCGGGGAGCTGTTTTTT. It encodes CASSLGGANTGELFF.

The genes are TRBV25-1 and TRBJ1-1; perhaps TRBD1 as D (5 bases). The CDR3 is made up of 12 amino acids. Germline-derived CDR1 and CDR2 are MGHDK and SYGVNS. V gave up 4 bases and J gave up 13 bases, with 16 bases separating them. The CDR3, as DNA: TGTGCCAGCAGTGCCCGGGGGACTGGTGTTTTCTTT. Protein sequence: CASSARGTGVFF.

This clonotype was recorded many times. This chain connects TRBV7-9 to TRBJ1-2; no clear D. V was pared by 5 bases and J by 5 bases, with 12 bases between. Germline CDR1 is SEHNR and CDR2 is FQNEAQ (reference sequence). This CDR3 comprises 13 residues. Here the CDR3 reads CASSASDGYGYTF. The DNA of the CDR3 is TGTGCCAGCAGCGCGTCGGACGGGTATGGCTACACCTTC. Full variable domain (missing parts from reference TRBV7-9 and TRBJ1-2): DTGVSQNPRHKITKRGQNVTFRCDPISEHNRLYWYRQTLGQGPEFLTYFQNEAQLEKSRLLSDRFSAERPKGSFSTLEIQRTEQGDSAMYLCASSASDGYGYTFGSGTRLTVV.

This clonotype has ten or more counts. This rearrangement joins TRBV12-3 or TRBV12-4 to TRBJ2-7, with D uncertain. V lost 3 bases, J lost 4 bases, and 10 bases lay in between. The CDR3 spans 13 residues. The CDR3 is CASSLNVGYEQYF. The CDR3 coding sequence is TGTGCCAGCAGTTTGAACGTCGGATACGAGCAGTACTTC.

The rearrangement links TRBV20-1 to TRBJ1-6, with TRBD1 as a possible D gene (6 bases). Germline assignment: CDR1 DFQATT and CDR2 SNEGSKA (reference sequence). V dropped 2 bases and J dropped 8 bases, with 10 bases sitting between them. The CDR3 totals 13 residues. CDR3 nucleotide sequence: TGCAGTGCTAGACAGTACAGGGATTCACCCCTCCACTTT. This translates into CSARQYRDSPLHF.

This clonotype was observed many times. V usage is TRBV7-3 and J usage is TRBJ2-2, with no clear D. CDR3 size: 13 residues. Germline V gene sequence: CDR1 SGHTA, CDR2 FQGTGA. The V end lost 10 bases, the J end lost 1 base, and 10 bases lay between the germline ends. The CDR3 nucleotides are TGTGCCACCCGGACGGGGAACACCGGGGAGCTGTTTTTT. This translates into CATRTGNTGELFF.